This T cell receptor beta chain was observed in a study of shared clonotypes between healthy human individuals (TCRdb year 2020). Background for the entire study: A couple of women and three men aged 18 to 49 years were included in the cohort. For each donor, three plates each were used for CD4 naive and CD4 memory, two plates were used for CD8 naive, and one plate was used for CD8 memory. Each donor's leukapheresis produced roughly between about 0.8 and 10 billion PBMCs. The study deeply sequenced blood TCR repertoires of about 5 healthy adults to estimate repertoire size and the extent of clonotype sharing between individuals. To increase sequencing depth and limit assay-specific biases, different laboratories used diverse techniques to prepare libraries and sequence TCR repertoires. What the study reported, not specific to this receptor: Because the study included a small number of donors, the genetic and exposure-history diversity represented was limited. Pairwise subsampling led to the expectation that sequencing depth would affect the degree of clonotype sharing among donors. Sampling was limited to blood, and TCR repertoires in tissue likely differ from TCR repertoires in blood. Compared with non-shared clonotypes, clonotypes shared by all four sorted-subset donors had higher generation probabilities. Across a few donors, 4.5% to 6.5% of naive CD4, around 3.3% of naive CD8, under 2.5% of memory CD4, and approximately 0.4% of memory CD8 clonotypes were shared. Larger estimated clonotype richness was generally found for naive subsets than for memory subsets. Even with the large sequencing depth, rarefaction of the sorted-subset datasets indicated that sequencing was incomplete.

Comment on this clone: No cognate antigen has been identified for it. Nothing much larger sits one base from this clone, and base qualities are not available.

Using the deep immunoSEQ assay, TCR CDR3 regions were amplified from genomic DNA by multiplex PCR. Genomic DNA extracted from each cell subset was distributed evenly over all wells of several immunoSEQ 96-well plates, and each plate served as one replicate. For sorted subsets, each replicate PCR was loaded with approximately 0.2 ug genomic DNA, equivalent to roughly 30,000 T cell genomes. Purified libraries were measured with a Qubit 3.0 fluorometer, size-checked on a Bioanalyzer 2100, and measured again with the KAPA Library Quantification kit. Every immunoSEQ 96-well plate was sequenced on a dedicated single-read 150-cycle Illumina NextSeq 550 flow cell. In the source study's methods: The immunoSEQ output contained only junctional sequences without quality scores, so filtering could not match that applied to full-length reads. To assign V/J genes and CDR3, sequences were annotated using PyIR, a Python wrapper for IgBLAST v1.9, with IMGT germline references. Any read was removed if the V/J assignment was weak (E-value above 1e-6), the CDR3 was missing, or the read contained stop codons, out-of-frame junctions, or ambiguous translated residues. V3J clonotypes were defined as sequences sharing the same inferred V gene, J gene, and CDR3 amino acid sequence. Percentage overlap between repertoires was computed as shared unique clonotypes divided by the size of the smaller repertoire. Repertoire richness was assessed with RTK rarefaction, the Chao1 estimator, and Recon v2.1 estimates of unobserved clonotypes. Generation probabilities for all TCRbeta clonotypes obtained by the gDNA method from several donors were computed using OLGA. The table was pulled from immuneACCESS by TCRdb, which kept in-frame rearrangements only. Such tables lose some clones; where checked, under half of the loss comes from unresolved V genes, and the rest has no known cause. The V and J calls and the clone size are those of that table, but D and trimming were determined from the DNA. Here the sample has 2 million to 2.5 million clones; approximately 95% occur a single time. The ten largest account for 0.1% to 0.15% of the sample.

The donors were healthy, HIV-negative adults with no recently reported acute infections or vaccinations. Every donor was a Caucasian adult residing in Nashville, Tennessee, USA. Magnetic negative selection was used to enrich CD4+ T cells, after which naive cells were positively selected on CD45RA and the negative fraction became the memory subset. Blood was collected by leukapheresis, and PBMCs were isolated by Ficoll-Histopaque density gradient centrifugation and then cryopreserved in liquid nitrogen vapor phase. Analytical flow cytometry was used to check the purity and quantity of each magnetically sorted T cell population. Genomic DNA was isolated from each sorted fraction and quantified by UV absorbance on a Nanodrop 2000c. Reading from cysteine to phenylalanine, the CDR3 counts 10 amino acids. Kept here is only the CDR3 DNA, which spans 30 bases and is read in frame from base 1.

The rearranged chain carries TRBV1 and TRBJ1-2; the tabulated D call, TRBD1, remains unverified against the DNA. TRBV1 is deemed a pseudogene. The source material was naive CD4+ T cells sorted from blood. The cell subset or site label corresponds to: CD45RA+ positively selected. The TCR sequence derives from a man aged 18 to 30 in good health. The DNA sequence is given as TGCACCAGCAGCTTCCTGGGGCCGCCCTTC. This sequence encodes CTSSFLGPPF.